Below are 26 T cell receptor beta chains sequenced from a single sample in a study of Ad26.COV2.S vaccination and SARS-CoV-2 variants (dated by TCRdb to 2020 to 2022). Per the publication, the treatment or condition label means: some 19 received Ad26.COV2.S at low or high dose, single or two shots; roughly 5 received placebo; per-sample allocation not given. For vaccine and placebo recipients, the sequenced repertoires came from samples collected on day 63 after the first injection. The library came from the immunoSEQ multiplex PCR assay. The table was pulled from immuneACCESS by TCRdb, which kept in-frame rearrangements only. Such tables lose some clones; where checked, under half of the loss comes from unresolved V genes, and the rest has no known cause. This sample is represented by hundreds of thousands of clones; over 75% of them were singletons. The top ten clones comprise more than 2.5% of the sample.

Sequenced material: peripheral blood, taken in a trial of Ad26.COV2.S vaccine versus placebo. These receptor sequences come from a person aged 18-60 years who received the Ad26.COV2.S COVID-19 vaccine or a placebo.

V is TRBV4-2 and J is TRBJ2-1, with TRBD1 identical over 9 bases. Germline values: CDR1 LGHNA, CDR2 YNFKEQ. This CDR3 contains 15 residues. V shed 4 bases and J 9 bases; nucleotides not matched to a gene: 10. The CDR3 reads CASSPGRQGETEQFF. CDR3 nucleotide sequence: TGTGCCAGCAGCCCGGGCCGACAGGGGGAGACTGAGCAGTTCTTC.

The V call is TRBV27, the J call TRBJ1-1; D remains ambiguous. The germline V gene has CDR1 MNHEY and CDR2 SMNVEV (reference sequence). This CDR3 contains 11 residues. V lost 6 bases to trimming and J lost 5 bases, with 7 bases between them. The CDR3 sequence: CASRRHTEAFF. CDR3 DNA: TGTGCCAGCAGGCGCCATACTGAAGCTTTCTTT.

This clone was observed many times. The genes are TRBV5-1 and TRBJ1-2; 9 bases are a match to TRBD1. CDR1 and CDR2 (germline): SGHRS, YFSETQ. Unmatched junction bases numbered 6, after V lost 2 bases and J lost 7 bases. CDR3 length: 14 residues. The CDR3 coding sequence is TGCGCCAGCAGCTTTACAGGGACAGGGTCTGGCTACACCTTC. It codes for CASSFTGTGSGYTF.

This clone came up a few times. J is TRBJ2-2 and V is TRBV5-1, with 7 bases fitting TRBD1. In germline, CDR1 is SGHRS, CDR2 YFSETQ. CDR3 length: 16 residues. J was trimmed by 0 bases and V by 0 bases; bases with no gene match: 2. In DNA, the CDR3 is TGCGCCAGCAGCTTGGTAGGGACAGCGAACACCGGGGAGCTGTTTTTT. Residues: CASSLVGTANTGELFF.

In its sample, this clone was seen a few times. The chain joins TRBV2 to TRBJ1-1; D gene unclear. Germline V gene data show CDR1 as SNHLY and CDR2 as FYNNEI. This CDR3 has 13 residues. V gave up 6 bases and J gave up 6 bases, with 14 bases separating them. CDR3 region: CASSSRGDAEAFF. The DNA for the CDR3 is TGTGCCAGCAGCTCGCGGGGTGACGCTGAAGCTTTCTTT.

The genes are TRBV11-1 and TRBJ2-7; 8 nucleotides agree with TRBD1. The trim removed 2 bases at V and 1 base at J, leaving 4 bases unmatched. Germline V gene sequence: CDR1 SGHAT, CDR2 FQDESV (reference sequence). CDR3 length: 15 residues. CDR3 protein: CASSLSRGQSYEQYF. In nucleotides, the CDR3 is TGTGCCAGCAGCTTATCCAGGGGGCAATCCTACGAGCAGTACTTC.

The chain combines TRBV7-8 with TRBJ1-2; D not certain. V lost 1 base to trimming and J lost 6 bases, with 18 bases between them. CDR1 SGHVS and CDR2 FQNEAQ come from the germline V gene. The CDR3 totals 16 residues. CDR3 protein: CASSLGAQPTNNGYTF. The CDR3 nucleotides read TGTGCCAGCAGCTTAGGCGCGCAGCCTACGAATAATGGCTACACCTTC.

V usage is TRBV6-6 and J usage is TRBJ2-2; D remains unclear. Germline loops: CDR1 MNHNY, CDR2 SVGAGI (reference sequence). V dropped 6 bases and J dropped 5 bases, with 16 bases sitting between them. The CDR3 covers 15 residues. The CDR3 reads CASSRQSGQTGELFF. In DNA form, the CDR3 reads TGTGCCAGCAGCCGCCAATCTGGGCAGACCGGGGAGCTGTTTTTT.

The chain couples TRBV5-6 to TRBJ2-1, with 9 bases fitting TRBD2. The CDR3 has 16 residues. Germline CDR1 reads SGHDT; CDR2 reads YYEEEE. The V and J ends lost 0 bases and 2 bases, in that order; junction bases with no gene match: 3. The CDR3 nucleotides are TGTGCCAGCAGCTTGGCGACTAGCGGTACCTACAATGAGCAGTTCTTC. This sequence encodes CASSLATSGTYNEQFF.

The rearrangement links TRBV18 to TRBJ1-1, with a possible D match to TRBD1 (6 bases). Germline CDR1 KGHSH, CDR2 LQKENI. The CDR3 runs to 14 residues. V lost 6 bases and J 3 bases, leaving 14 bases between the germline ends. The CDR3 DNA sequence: TGTGCCAGCTCGCCCACAGGGTTTGACACTGAAGCTTTCTTT. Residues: CASSPTGFDTEAFF.

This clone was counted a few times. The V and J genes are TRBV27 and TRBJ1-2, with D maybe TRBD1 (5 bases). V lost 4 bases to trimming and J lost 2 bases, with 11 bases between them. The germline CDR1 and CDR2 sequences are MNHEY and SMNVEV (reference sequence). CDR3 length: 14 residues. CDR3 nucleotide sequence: TGTGCCAGCAGTTCCTTAGGGGAGAACTATGGCTACACCTTC. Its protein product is CASSSLGENYGYTF.

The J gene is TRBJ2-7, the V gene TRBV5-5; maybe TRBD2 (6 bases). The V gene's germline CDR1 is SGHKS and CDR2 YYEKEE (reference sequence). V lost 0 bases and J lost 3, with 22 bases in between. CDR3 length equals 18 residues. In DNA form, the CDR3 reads TGTGCCAGCAGCTTGGCCGTTGGGTCGGCTAGCGCTGTCTACGAGCAGTACTTC. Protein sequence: CASSLAVGSASAVYEQYF.

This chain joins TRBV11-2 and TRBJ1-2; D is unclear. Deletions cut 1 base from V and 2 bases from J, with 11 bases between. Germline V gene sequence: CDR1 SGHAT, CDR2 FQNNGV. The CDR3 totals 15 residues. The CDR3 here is CASSLGIQKNYGYTF. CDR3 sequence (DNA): TGTGCCAGCAGCTTAGGCATACAGAAAAACTATGGCTACACCTTC. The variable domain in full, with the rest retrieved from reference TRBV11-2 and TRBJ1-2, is EAGVAQSPRYKIIEKRQSVAFWCNPISGHATLYWYQQILGQGPKLLIQFQNNGVVDDSQLPKDRFSAERLKGVDSTLKIQPAKLEDSAVYLCASSLGIQKNYGYTFGSGTRLTVV.

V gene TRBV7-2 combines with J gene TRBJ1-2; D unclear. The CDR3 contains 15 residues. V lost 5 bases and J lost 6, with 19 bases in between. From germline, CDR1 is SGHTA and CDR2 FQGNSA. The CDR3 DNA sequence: TGTGCCAGCAGCGCAGTCCCGCAAGGGAGGGATGGCTACACCTTC. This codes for CASSAVPQGRDGYTF.

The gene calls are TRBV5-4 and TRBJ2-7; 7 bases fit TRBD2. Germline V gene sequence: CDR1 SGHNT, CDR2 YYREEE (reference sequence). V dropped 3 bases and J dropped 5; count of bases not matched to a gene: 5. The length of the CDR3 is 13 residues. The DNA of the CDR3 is TGTGCCAGCAGCTCCCCGGGAGGCCACGAGCAGTACTTC. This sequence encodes CASSSPGGHEQYF.

CDR3 sequence: CASFGDNQPQHF. For the CDR3, the DNA is TGTGCCAGCTTCGGTGACAATCAGCCCCAGCATTTT. V is TRBV5-8 and J is TRBJ1-5; D ambiguous. The CDR3 spans 12 residues. Between the trimmed V and J ends, which lost 7 bases and 3 bases, there was a span of 8 bases. CDR1 and CDR2 (germline): SGHTS, YDEGEE.

CDR3 DNA: TGTGCCAGCAGCTTAGTCTTTGAAAAACTGTTTTTT. It codes for CASSLVFEKLFF. The rearrangement joins TRBV7-8 to TRBJ1-4; D remains ambiguous. V lost 1 base to trimming and J lost 7 bases, with 4 bases between them. Germline V CDR1 and CDR2: SGHVS, FQNEAQ. CDR3 size: 12 residues.

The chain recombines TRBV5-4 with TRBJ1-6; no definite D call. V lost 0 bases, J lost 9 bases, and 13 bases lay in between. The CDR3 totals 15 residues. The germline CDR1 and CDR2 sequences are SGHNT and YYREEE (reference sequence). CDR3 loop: CASSLDLAFGSPLHF. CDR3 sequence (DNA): TGTGCCAGCAGCTTGGACCTGGCCTTCGGTTCACCCCTCCACTTT. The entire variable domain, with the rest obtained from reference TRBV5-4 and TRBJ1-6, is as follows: ETGVTQSPTHLIKTRGQQVTLRCSSQSGHNTVSWYQQALGQGPQFIFQYYREEENGRGNFPPRFSGLQFPNYSSELNVNALELDDSALYLCASSLDLAFGSPLHFGNGTRLTVT.

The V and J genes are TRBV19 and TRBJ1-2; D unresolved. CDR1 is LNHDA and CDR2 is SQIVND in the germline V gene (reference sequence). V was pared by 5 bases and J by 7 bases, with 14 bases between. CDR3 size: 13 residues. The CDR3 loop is CASSPNMPLGYTF. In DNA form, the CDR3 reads TGTGCCAGTAGTCCAAACATGCCCCTTGGCTACACCTTC.

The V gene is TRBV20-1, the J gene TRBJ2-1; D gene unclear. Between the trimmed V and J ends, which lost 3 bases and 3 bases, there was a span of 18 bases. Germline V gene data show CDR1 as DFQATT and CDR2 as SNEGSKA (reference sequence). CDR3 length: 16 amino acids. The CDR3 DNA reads TGCAGTGCTAGTTCTTTCGGATCGTCCTACTACAATGAGCAGTTCTTC. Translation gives CSASSFGSSYYNEQFF.

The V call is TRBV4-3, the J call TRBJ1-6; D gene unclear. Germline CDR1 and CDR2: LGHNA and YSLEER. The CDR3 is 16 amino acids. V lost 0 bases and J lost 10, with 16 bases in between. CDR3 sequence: CASSQDNKAKRSPLHF. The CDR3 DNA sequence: TGCGCCAGCAGCCAAGATAACAAGGCGAAGAGGTCACCCCTCCACTTT.

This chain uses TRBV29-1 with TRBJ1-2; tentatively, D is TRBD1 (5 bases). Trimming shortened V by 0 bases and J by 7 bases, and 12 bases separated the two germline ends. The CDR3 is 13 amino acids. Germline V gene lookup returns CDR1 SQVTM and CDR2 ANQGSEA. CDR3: CSVEDGGVIGYTF. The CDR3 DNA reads TGCAGCGTTGAAGATGGGGGGGTTATTGGCTACACCTTC.

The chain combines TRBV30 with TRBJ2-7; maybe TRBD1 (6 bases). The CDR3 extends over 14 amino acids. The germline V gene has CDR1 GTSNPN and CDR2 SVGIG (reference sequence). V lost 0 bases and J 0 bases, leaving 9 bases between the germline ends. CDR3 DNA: TGTGCCTGGAGTGTCAGGGACAACTCCTACGAGCAGTACTTC. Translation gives CAWSVRDNSYEQYF.

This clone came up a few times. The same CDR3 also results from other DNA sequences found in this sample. CDR3 residues: CASSWTVNTEAFF. CDR3 nucleotide sequence: TGTGCCAGCAGCTGGACAGTGAACACTGAAGCTTTCTTT. The chain uses TRBV7-9 and TRBJ1-1; D possibly corresponds to TRBD1 (6 bases). V was shortened by 4 bases and J by 0 bases, with 6 bases between the two germline ends. Germline V gives CDR1 SEHNR, CDR2 FQNEAQ (reference sequence). The CDR3 extends over 13 amino acids.

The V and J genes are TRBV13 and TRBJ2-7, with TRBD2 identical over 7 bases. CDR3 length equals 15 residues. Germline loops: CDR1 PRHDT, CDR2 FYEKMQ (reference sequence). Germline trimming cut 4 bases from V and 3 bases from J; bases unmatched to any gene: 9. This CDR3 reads CASSSRSGAFYEQYF. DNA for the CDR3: TGTGCCAGCAGCTCCAGAAGCGGGGCTTTCTACGAGCAGTACTTC.

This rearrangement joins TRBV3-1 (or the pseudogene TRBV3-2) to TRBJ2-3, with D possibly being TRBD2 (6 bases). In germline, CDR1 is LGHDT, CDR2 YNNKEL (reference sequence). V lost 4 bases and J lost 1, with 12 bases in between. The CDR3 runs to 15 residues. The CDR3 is CASSLGGPRTDTQYF. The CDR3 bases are TGTGCCAGCAGCCTTGGAGGGCCCCGCACAGATACGCAGTATTTT.